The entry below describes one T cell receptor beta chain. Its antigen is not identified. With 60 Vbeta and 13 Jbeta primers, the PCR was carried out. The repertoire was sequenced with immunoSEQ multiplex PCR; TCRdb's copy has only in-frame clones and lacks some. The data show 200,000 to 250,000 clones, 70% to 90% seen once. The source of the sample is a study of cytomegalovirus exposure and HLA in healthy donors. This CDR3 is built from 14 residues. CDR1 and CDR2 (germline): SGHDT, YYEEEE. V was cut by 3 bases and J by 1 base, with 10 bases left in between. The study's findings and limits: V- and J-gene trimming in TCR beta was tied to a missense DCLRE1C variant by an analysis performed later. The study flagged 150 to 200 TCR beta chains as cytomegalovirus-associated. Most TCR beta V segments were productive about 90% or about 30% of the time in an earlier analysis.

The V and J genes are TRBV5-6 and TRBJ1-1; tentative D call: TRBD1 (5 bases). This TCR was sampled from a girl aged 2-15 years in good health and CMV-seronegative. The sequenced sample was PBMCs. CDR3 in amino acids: CASSSLDTNTEAFF. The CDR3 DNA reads TGTGCCAGCAGCTCCCTGGACACGAACACTGAAGCTTTCTTT.